This T cell receptor (beta chain) was observed in a study of patients and donors after allogeneic stem cell transplantation. Each CDR3 protein is one row after TCRdb ran MiXCR on the RT-PCR reads. The table lists about 960,000 distinct CDR3 sequences, around 17% of them singletons. Trimming stripped 0 bases from V and 6 bases from J, with 5 bases between. CDR3 length equals 12 residues. Looked up from germline, CDR1 is DFQATT and CDR2 is SNEGSKA (reference sequence). This clonotype has more than one count but fewer than ten. This TCR came from a human donor who was either an allogeneic HSCT recipient or a stem cell or donor lymphocyte infusion donor (not recorded which). It is not recorded whose cells these are; they may come from a transplant donor. Input material: blood, either unsorted or a sorted T cell fraction (not recorded which). The rearrangement links TRBV20-1 to TRBJ2-2; D uncertain. The CDR3 DNA sequence: TGCAGTGCTAGAGAGGTGGCCGGGGAGCTGTTTTTT. This encodes CSAREVAGELFF.